A single sample is the source of the 30 T cell receptor beta chains below, sequenced in a study of T cell responses to AZD1222 COVID-19 vaccine (dated by TCRdb to the early 2020s). Library preparation employed the immunoSEQ multiplex PCR assay. What TCRdb holds here is the immuneACCESS table cut down to in-frame rearrangements. Part of the clones is not present; checked against another copy, under half of the missing clones reflect an unresolved V gene, and the others are unexplained. This sample gives 95,000 to 100,000 clones in total; over 75% of them show up just once. 15% to 20% of the sample is held by the ten biggest clonotypes. This sample's time point label indicates: baseline before first vaccination. Material: peripheral blood, obtained on day 0 of AZD1222 vaccination. Receptors originate from an adult in good health.

This rearrangement joins TRBV29-1 to TRBJ1-5; 7 bases fit TRBD1. Germline CDR1 and CDR2: SQVTM and ANQGSEA. The CDR3 extends over 18 amino acids. After removal of 7 bases from V and 0 bases from J, the junction contained 18 bases not matched to a gene. This chain's CDR3 is CSEGGRGTAHYSNQPQHF. The CDR3 coding sequence is TGCAGCGAAGGGGGAAGGGGGACAGCCCATTATAGCAATCAGCCCCAGCATTTT.

In DNA form, the CDR3 reads TGCGCCAGCAGCCAAGAAACGACGGGACGGGGTTTGAACACTGAAGCTTTCTTT. Its translation is CASSQETTGRGLNTEAFF. The chain employs TRBV4-1 and TRBJ1-1; possible D gene TRBD1, 5 bases. The CDR3 totals 18 residues. The germline V and J ends were trimmed by 0 bases and 0 bases, with 17 bases remaining between them. CDR1 and CDR2 from the germline V gene are MGHRA and YSYEKL.

This chain joins TRBV5-8 and TRBJ1-6, with a tentative D call TRBD1 (5 bases). Trimming shortened V by 4 bases and J by 2 bases, and 13 bases separated the two germline ends. The CDR3 runs 16 residues. Germline V gene data show CDR1 as SGHTS and CDR2 as YDEGEE. The CDR3 is CASSRGEGPYNSPLHF. The CDR3 DNA follows: TGTGCCAGCAGCCGGGGCGAGGGACCCTATAATTCACCCCTCCACTTT.

This chain links TRBV11-2 with TRBJ1-5, with TRBD1 identical over 7 bases. Trimming cost V 4 bases and J 2 bases; bases outside gene matches: 5. The CDR3 is 15 residues long. The germline V gene encodes CDR1 SGHAT and CDR2 FQNNGV. CDR3 DNA sequence: TGTGCCAGCAGCTCAGGGGGAATTGGCAATCAGCCCCAGCATTTT. It codes for CASSSGGIGNQPQHF.

The V call is TRBV7-8, the J call TRBJ1-6, with TRBD1 matching 8 bases. The CDR3 extends over 17 amino acids. V gave up 5 bases and J gave up 6 bases; unmatched junction bases: 12. CDR1 and CDR2 from the germline V gene are SGHVS and FQNEAQ. The DNA of the CDR3 is TGTGCCAGCAGCGTAGACTTTGGACAGGGCATTAATTCACCCCTCCACTTT. Residues: CASSVDFGQGINSPLHF.

This rearrangement joins TRBV6-1 to TRBJ2-1; D is undetermined. The CDR3 is 14 amino acids. Germline values: CDR1 MNHNS, CDR2 SASEGT. Trimming removed 1 base from V and 7 bases from J, with 11 bases in between. The CDR3 region is CASSEVAYGNEQFF. The CDR3 DNA reads as TGTGCCAGCAGTGAAGTTGCCTACGGAAATGAGCAGTTCTTC.

The gene calls are TRBV4-1 and TRBJ2-2; 7 positions match TRBD1. The germline V gene has CDR1 MGHRA and CDR2 YSYEKL. After removal of 3 bases from V and 4 bases from J, the junction contained 5 bases not matched to a gene. This CDR3 contains 15 residues. CDR3 loop: CASSQIGTATGELFF. For the CDR3, the DNA is TGCGCCAGCAGCCAGATAGGGACAGCCACCGGGGAGCTGTTTTTT.

This clone came up once. The rearrangement uses TRBV29-1 and TRBJ1-1; tentative D call: TRBD1 (5 bases). The CDR3 runs 13 residues. The V gene's germline CDR1 is SQVTM and CDR2 ANQGSEA. Between the trimmed V and J ends, which lost 2 bases and 1 base, there was a span of 8 bases. The CDR3 bases are TGCAGCGTTGAAAAGACAGAGAACACTGAAGCTTTCTTT. It specifies CSVEKTENTEAFF. The variable domain in full, with the rest retrieved from reference TRBV29-1 and TRBJ1-1, is SAVISQKPSRDICQRGTSLTIQCQVDSQVTMMFWYRQQPGQSLTLIATANQGSEATYESGFVIDKFPISRPNLTFSTLTVSNMSPEDSSIYLCSVEKTENTEAFFGQGTRLTVV.

CDR3 in amino acids: CASNPGDLDEQYF. The CDR3 bases are TGTGCCAGTAATCCAGGGGATTTGGACGAGCAGTACTTC. The genes are TRBV28 and TRBJ2-7; D may be TRBD1 (6 bases). The CDR3 is 13 residues long. Germline V gives CDR1 MDHEN, CDR2 SYDVKM. Trimming pared 9 bases from V and 5 bases from J, leaving 17 bases between.

V and J are TRBV12-5 and TRBJ1-1; D is uncertain. V was trimmed by 0 bases and J by 2 bases, leaving 10 bases between them. The germline V gene has CDR1 LGHNT and CDR2 FRNRAP. The CDR3 covers 15 residues. The CDR3 nucleotides read TGTGCTAGTGGTTTGGTAATCAGGAGAAACACTGAAGCTTTCTTT. It translates to CASGLVIRRNTEAFF.

The rearrangement links TRBV29-1 to TRBJ1-3; D is perhaps TRBD1 (5 bases). The CDR3 spans 14 residues. Per the germline V gene, CDR1 is SQVTM and CDR2 is ANQGSEA. The V and J ends lost 3 bases and 0 bases respectively, with 9 bases between them. CDR3 in DNA: TGCAGCGTTGAGGACACCTCCTCTGGAAACACCATATATTTT. Its protein product is CSVEDTSSGNTIYF.

This chain links TRBV19 with TRBJ2-3; weak D call: TRBD2 (6 bases). This CDR3 spans 16 amino acids. Germline-derived CDR1 and CDR2 are LNHDA and SQIVND (reference sequence). Trimming stripped 9 bases from V and 2 bases from J, with 21 bases between. The CDR3 is CASAGQRRRSTDTQYF. The CDR3, as DNA: TGTGCCAGCGCGGGGCAGCGCCGTCGTTCCACAGATACGCAGTATTTT.

The gene calls are TRBV19 and TRBJ1-5; a weak D match, TRBD1 (5 bases). V was cut by 5 bases and J by 2 bases, with 10 bases left in between. The length of the CDR3 is 14 residues. The germline gives CDR1 LNHDA, CDR2 SQIVND (reference sequence). CDR3 protein: CASSGQAGNQPQHF. The CDR3 DNA follows: TGTGCCAGTAGTGGACAAGCCGGCAATCAGCCCCAGCATTTT.

This clone was detected once. The chain has TRBV9 and TRBJ2-7; 10 bases match TRBD2. Germline V CDR1 and CDR2: SGDLS, YYNGEE. This CDR3 contains 15 residues. Losses at the gene ends were 4 bases for V and 2 bases for J; bases not matched to a gene: 6. The CDR3 DNA sequence: TGTGCCAGCAGCCCCGGGACTAGCGTAGCCTACGAGCAGTACTTC. This gives the protein CASSPGTSVAYEQYF.

This clone was seen many times. This rearrangement joins TRBV9 to TRBJ1-4; 7 bases align to TRBD1. The germline CDR1 and CDR2 sequences are SGDLS and YYNGEE. The J segment lost 4 bases and the V segment lost 3 bases, leaving 3 bases of the junction unmatched. The CDR3 consists of 14 residues. The CDR3 sequence: CASSAGTVNEKLFF. The CDR3 nucleotides are TGTGCCAGCAGCGCCGGGACAGTTAATGAAAAACTGTTTTTT. The full variable domain, rest sourced from reference TRBV9 and TRBJ1-4, is DSGVTQTPKHLITATGQRVTLRCSPRSGDLSVYWYQQSLDQGLQFLIQYYNGEERAKGNILERFSAQQFPDLHSELNLSSLELGDSALYFCASSAGTVNEKLFFGSGTQLSVL.

CDR3 DNA: TGTGCCAGCAGCTTATCCGGGACTAGCGGGAGTTGGGAGCAGTTCTTC. This codes for CASSLSGTSGSWEQFF. V and J are TRBV7-3 and TRBJ2-1; 14 nucleotides line up with TRBD2. Germline-derived CDR1 and CDR2 are SGHTA and FQGTGA. The CDR3 runs to 16 residues. J gave up 10 bases and V 2 bases, and 7 bases lay outside the gene matches.

The chain combines TRBV19 with TRBJ1-5, with D maybe TRBD1 (6 bases). Per the germline V gene, CDR1 is LNHDA and CDR2 is SQIVND (reference sequence). CDR3 length: 17 residues. Trimming shortened V by 6 bases and J by 0 bases, and 18 bases separated the two germline ends. CDR3 sequence reads: CASSPQGMGYSNQPQHF. CDR3 in DNA: TGTGCCAGTAGCCCCCAGGGGATGGGTTATAGCAATCAGCCCCAGCATTTT.

V usage is TRBV24-1 and J usage is TRBJ1-3; 11 nucleotides agree with TRBD1. The CDR3 has 18 amino acids. Germline assignment: CDR1 KGHDR and CDR2 SFDVKD. J lost 0 bases, V lost 3 bases, and 6 bases had no gene match. CDR3 in DNA: TGTGCCACCAGTGATGGAGGGACAGGGGGAGGCTCTGGAAACACCATATATTTT. Translation: CATSDGGTGGGSGNTIYF.

The chain carries TRBV11-2 and TRBJ2-7; D unresolved. V gave up 2 bases and J gave up 1 base, with 12 bases separating them. The CDR3 extends over 15 amino acids. Germline V lookup: CDR1 SGHAT, CDR2 FQNNGV. CDR3 bases: TGTGCCAGCAGCTTATCGCTCAGCGCTTCCTACGAGCAGTACTTC. This codes for CASSLSLSASYEQYF.

The rearrangement joins TRBV19 to TRBJ1-2; TRBD1 might be the D (6 bases). V gave up 4 bases and J gave up 8 bases, with 20 bases separating them. CDR1 LNHDA and CDR2 SQIVND come from the germline V gene (reference sequence). The CDR3 covers 15 residues. As DNA, the CDR3 is TGTGCCAGTAGTACTTACAGGGCTCGGTATACGGGCTACACCTTC. Residues: CASSTYRARYTGYTF. Full variable domain (rest looked up from reference TRBV19 and TRBJ1-2): DGGITQSPKYLFRKEGQNVTLSCEQNLNHDAMYWYRQDPGQGLRLIYYSQIVNDFQKGDIAEGYSVSREKKESFPLTVTSAQKNPTAFYLCASSTYRARYTGYTFGSGTRLTVV.

The J gene is TRBJ2-7, the V gene TRBV2, with TRBD1 matching over 7 bases. This CDR3 spans 14 amino acids. Trimming cost V 6 bases and J 3 bases; bases outside gene matches: 8. Germline V gene data show CDR1 as SNHLY and CDR2 as FYNNEI. The CDR3 is CASRPPGQNYEQYF. For the CDR3, the DNA is TGTGCCAGCAGGCCACCGGGACAGAACTACGAGCAGTACTTC.

The V gene is TRBV7-6, the J gene TRBJ2-1, with TRBD2 matching over 7 bases. The junction had 8 bases not matched to a gene; V was cut back by 3 bases and J by 3 bases. CDR3 length: 16 amino acids. Germline V gives CDR1 SGHVS, CDR2 FNYEAQ. CDR3 loop: CASSLVAGTVYNEQFF. Here the CDR3 DNA reads TGTGCCAGCAGCTTGGTAGCGGGTACTGTCTACAATGAGCAGTTCTTC.

The V gene is TRBV3-1 (or the pseudogene TRBV3-2), the J gene TRBJ1-2, with a tentative D call TRBD1 (6 bases). CDR3 size: 13 residues. In germline, CDR1 is LGHDT, CDR2 YNNKEL (reference sequence). V shed 0 bases and J shed 7 bases, with 9 bases lying between them. The CDR3 sequence is CASSQETGRGYTF. The CDR3 bases are TGTGCCAGCAGCCAAGAAACAGGGCGTGGCTACACCTTC.

The chain carries TRBV19 and TRBJ2-3, with 12 positions matching TRBD2. With V trimmed by 6 bases and J by 3 bases, 4 bases remained unmatched. Germline loops: CDR1 LNHDA, CDR2 SQIVND (reference sequence). The CDR3 runs 15 residues. The CDR3 nucleotides are TGTGCCAGTAGGCTAGCGGGAGGGAGGACAGATACGCAGTATTTT. Residues: CASRLAGGRTDTQYF.

The CDR3 coding sequence is TGTGCCAGCATTGGTGGGACCAAAACCTACGAGCAGTACTTC. Translation gives CASIGGTKTYEQYF. The rearrangement links TRBV28 to TRBJ2-7, with D perhaps assigned TRBD1 or TRBD2 (5 bases each). The germline CDR1 and CDR2 sequences are MDHEN and SYDVKM. The CDR3 length is 14 residues. Between the trimmed V and J ends, which lost 7 bases and 2 bases, there was a span of 15 bases.

V and J are TRBV27 and TRBJ2-3; 14 positions agree with TRBD2. Germline V gene lookup returns CDR1 MNHEY and CDR2 SMNVEV (reference sequence). Trimming cost V 6 bases and J 2 bases; bases outside gene matches: 7. The length of the CDR3 is 17 residues. The CDR3 region is CASSRLAGGWDTDTQYF. As DNA, the CDR3 is TGTGCCAGCAGCAGACTAGCGGGAGGGTGGGACACAGATACGCAGTATTTT.

This rearrangement joins TRBV7-2 to TRBJ2-2; either TRBD1 or TRBD2 may fit D (5 bases each). CDR1 and CDR2 (germline): SGHTA, FQGNSA. The CDR3 contains 17 residues. The V end lost 5 bases, the J end lost 0 bases, and 16 bases lay between the germline ends. CDR3 bases: TGTGCCAGCAGCCCCTCCATGTTGGGGGCGAACACCGGGGAGCTGTTTTTT. Residues: CASSPSMLGANTGELFF.

The table lists this clone with a few counts. V is TRBV18 and J is TRBJ2-2; 8 bases are shared with TRBD2. Germline V lookup: CDR1 KGHSH, CDR2 LQKENI. Trimming at V came to 5 bases and at J to 4 bases, leaving 6 bases not matched to a gene. CDR3 length: 15 amino acids. The CDR3 sequence is CASSTTGRGTGELFF. CDR3 DNA sequence: TGTGCCAGCTCAACAACCGGGAGGGGCACCGGGGAGCTGTTTTTT.

The chain combines TRBV5-4 with TRBJ1-2; tentative D call: TRBD1 (5 bases). Germline assignment: CDR1 SGHNT and CDR2 YYREEE (reference sequence). The CDR3 length is 14 residues. V lost 1 base, J lost 3 bases, and 10 bases lay in between. CDR3 region: CASSLRGSDYGYTF. The CDR3 DNA reads TGTGCCAGCAGCTTGCGGGGGAGTGACTATGGCTACACCTTC.

V and J are TRBV7-9 and TRBJ1-4, with D unclear. V dropped 5 bases and J dropped 6 bases, with 7 bases sitting between them. The CDR3 contains 12 residues. Germline V gene data show CDR1 as SEHNR and CDR2 as FQNEAQ (reference sequence). CDR3 protein: CASSTLDEKLFF. The CDR3 DNA sequence: TGTGCCAGCAGCACACTCGATGAAAAACTGTTTTTT.